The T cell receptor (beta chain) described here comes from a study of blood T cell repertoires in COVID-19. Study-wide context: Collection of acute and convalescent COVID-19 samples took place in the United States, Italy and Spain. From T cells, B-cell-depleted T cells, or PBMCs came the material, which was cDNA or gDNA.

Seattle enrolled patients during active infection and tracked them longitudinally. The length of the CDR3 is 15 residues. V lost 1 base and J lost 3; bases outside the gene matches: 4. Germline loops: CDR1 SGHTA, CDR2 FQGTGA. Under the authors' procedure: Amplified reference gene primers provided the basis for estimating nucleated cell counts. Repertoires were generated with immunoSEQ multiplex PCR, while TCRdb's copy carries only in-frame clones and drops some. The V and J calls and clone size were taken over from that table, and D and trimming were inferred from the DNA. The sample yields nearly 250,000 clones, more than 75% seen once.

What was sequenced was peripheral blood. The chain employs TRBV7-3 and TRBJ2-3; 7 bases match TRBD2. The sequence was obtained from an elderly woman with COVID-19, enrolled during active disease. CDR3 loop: CASSLMSRGTDTQYF. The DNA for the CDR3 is TGTGCCAGCAGCTTAATGTCGCGGGGGACAGATACGCAGTATTTT.